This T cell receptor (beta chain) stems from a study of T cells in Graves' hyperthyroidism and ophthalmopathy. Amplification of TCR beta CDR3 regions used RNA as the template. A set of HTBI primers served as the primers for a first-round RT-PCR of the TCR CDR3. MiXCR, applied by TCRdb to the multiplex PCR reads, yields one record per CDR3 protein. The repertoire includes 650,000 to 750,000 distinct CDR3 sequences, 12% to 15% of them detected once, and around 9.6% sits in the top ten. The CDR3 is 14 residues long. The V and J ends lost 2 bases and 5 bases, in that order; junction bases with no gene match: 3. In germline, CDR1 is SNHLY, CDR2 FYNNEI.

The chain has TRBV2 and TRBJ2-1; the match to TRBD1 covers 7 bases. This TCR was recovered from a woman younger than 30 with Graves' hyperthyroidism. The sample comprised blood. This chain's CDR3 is CASSERTGDNEQFF. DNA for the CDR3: TGTGCCAGCAGTGAACGGACAGGCGACAATGAGCAGTTCTTC.